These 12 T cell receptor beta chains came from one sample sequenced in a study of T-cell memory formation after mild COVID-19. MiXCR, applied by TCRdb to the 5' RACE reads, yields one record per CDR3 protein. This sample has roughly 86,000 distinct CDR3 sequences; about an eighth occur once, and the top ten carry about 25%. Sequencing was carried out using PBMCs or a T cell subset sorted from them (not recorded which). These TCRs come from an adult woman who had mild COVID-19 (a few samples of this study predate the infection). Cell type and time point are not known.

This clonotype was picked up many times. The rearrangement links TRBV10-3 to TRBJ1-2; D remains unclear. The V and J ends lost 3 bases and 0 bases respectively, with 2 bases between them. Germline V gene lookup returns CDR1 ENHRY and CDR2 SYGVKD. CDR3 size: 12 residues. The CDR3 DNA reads TGTGCCATCAGTGACACTAACTATGGCTACACCTTC. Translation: CAISDTNYGYTF.

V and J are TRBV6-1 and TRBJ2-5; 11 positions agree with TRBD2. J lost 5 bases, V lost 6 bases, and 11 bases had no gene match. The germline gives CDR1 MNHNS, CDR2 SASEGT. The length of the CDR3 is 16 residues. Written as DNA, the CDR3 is TGTGCCAGCAGCGTTACAGTAGCGGGGGGGCGCGAGACCCAGTACTTC. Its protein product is CASSVTVAGGRETQYF.

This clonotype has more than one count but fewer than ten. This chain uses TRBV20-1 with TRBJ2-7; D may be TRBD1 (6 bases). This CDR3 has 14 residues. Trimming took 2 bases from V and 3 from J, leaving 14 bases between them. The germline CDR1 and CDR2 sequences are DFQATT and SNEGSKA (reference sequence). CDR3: CSARIPTGNYEQYF. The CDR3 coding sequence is TGCAGTGCTAGAATCCCAACAGGGAACTACGAGCAGTACTTC.

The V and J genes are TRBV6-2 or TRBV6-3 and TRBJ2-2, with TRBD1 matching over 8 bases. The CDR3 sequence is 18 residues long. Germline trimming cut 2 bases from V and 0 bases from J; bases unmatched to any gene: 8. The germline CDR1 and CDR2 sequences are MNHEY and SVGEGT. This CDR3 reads CASSYTAGGLANTGELFF. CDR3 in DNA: TGTGCCAGCAGTTACACGGCAGGGGGCCTCGCGAACACCGGGGAGCTGTTTTTT.

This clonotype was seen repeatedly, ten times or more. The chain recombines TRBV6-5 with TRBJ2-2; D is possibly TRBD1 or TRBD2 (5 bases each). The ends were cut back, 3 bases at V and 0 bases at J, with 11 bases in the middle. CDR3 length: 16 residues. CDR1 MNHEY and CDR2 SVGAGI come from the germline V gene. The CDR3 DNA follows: TGTGCCAGCAGTTATGAGGGGATCGCGAACACCGGGGAGCTGTTTTTT. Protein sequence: CASSYEGIANTGELFF.

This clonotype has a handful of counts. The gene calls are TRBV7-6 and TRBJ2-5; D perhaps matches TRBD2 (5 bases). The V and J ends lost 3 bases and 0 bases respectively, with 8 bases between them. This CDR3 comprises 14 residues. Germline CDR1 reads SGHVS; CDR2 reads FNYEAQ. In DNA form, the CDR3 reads TGTGCCAGCAGCTTCTCCGGGAACCAAGAGACCCAGTACTTC. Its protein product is CASSFSGNQETQYF.

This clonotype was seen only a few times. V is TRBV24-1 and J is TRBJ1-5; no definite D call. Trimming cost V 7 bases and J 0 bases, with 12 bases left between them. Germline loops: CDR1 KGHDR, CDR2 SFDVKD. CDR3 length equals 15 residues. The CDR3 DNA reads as TGTGCCACCAGCGGCAGTGATCTTAGCAATCAGCCCCAGCATTTT. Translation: CATSGSDLSNQPQHF.

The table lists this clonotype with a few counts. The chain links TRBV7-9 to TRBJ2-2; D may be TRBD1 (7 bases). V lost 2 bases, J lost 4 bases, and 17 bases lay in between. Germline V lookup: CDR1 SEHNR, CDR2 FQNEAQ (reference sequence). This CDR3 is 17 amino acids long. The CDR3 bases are TGTGCCAGCAGCTTATCCAGGGGGGACCTGTCCACCGGGGAGCTGTTTTTT. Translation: CASSLSRGDLSTGELFF.

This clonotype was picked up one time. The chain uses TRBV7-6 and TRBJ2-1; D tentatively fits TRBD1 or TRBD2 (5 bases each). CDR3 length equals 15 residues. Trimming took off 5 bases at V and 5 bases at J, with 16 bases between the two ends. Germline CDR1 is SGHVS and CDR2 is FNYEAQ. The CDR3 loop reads CASSPPGPIHNEQFF. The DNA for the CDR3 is TGTGCCAGCAGCCCCCCGGGACCTATTCACAATGAGCAGTTCTTC.

The CDR3 protein is CASGLQVATTRPNEQFF. CDR3 in DNA: TGTGCTAGTGGTTTGCAGGTTGCGACAACTCGGCCCAATGAGCAGTTCTTC. The chain recombines TRBV12-5 with TRBJ2-1; D unclear. Germline loops: CDR1 LGHNT, CDR2 FRNRAP. There are 17 residues in the CDR3. Deletions cut 2 bases from V and 6 bases from J, with 20 bases between.

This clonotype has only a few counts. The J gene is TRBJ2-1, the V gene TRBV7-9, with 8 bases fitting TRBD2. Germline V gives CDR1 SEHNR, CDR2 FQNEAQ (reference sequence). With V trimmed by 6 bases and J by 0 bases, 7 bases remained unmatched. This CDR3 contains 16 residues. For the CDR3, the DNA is TGTGCCAGCAGGTCGCGCGGGGGGAGCTCCTACAATGAGCAGTTCTTC. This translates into CASRSRGGSSYNEQFF.

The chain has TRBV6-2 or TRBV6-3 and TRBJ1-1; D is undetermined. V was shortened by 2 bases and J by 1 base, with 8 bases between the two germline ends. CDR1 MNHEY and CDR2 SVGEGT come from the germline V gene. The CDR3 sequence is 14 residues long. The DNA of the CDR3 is TGTGCCAGCAGTTACACCTACCAGAACACTGAAGCTTTCTTT. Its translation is CASSYTYQNTEAFF.